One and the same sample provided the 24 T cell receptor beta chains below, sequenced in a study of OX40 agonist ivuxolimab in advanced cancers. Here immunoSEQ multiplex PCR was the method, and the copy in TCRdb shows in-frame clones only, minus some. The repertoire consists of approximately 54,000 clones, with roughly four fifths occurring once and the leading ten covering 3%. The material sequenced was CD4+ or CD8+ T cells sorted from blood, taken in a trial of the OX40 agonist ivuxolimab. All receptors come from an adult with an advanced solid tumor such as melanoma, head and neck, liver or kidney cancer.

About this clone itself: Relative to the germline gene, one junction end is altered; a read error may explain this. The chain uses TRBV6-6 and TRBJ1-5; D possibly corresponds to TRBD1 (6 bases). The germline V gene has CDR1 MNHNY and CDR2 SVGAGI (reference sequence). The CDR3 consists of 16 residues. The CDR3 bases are TGTGCCAGCAGCTACTCGATGGGGGCAGGTCAGCAGCCCCAGCATTTT. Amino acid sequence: CASSYSMGAGQQPQHF.

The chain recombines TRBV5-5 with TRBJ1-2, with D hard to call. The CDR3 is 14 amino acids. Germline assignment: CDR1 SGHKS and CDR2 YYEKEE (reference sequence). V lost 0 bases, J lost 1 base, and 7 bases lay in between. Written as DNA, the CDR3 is TGTGCCAGCAGCTTGGGACGGCATAACTATGGCTACACCTTC. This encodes CASSLGRHNYGYTF.

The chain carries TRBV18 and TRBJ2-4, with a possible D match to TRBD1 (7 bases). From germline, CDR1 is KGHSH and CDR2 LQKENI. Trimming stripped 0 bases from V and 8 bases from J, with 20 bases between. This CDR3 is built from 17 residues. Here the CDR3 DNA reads TGTGCCAGCTCACCACCCCCCCAGGGGGGACACCTGGACATTCAGTACTTC. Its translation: CASSPPPQGGHLDIQYF.

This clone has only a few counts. CDR3 bases: TGTGCCAGCAGTGACAGGGTAGCTTCCTATGGCTACACCTTC. Protein product: CASSDRVASYGYTF. This rearrangement joins TRBV6-6 to TRBJ1-2; 7 bases align to TRBD1. There are 14 residues in the CDR3. The germline V gene has CDR1 MNHNY and CDR2 SVGAGI (reference sequence). V was clipped by 5 bases and J by 4 bases; unmatched bases: 7.

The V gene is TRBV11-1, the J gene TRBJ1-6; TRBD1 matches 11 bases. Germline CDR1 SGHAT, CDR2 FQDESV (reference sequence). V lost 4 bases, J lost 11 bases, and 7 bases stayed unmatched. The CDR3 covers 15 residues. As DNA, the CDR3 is TGTGCCAGCAGCTCAATCGGGACAGGGGGAACACCCCTCCACTTT. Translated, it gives CASSSIGTGGTPLHF.

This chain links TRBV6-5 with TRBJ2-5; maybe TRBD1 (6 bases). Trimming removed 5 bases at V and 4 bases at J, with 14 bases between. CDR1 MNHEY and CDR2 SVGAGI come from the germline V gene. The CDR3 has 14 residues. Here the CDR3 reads CASSPGARGETQYF. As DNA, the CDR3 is TGTGCCAGCAGTCCCGGGGCCAGGGGAGAGACCCAGTACTTC.

Here the CDR3 reads CASSQGAGVQYQETQYF. The CDR3 bases are TGCGCCAGCAGCCAAGGGGCAGGGGTCCAGTACCAAGAGACCCAGTACTTC. The chain employs TRBV4-1 and TRBJ2-5, with a possible D match to TRBD1 (6 bases). This CDR3 comprises 17 residues. Germline CDR1 reads MGHRA; CDR2 reads YSYEKL. V lost 1 base, J lost 0 bases, and 15 bases lay in between.

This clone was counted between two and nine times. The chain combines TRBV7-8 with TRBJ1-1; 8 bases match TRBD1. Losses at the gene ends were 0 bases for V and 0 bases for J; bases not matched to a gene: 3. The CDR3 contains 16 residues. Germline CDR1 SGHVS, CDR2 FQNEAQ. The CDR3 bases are TGTGCCAGCAGCTTAGCAGCAGGGGGCCTGAACACTGAAGCTTTCTTT. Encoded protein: CASSLAAGGLNTEAFF.

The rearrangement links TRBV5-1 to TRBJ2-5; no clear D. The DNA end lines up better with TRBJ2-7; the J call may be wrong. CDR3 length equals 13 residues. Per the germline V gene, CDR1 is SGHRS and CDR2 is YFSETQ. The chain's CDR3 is CASSLDGHYEQYF. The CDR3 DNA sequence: TGCGCCAGCAGCTTGGACGGGCACTACGAGCAGTACTTC.

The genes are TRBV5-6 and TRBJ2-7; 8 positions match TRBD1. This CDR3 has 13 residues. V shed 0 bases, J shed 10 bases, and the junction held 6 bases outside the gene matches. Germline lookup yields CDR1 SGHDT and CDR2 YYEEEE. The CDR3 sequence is CASSLAGDRNQYF. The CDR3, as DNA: TGTGCCAGCAGCTTGGCCGGGGACAGGAACCAGTACTTC.

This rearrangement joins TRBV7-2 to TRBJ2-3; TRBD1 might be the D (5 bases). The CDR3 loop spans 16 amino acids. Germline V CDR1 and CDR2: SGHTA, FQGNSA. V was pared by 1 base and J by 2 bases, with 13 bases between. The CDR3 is CASSLGRDRATDTQYF. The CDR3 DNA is TGTGCCAGCAGCTTAGGCAGGGATCGTGCCACAGATACGCAGTATTTT.

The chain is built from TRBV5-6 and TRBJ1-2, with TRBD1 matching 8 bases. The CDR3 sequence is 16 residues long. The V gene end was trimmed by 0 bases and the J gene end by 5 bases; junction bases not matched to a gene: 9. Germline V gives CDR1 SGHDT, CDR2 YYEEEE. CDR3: CASSLVETGVGYGYTF. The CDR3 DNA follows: TGTGCCAGCAGCTTGGTCGAGACAGGGGTCGGATATGGCTACACCTTC.

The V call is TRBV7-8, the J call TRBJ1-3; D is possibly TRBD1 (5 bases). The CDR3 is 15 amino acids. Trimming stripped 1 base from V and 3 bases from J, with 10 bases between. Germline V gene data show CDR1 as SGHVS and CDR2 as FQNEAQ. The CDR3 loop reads CASSLGQGHGNTIYF. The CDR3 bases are TGTGCCAGCAGCTTAGGCCAGGGTCATGGAAACACCATATATTTT. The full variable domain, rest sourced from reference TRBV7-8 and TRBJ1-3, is GAGVSQSPRYKVAKRGQDVALRCDPISGHVSLFWYQQALGQGPEFLTYFQNEAQLDKSGLPSDRFFAERPEGSVSTLKIQRTQQEDSAVYLCASSLGQGHGNTIYFGEGSWLTVV.

The CDR3 DNA is TGTGCCAGCAGCGGATACTACAGGTTCTCTGGGGCCAACGTCCTGACTTTC. Translating gives CASSGYYRFSGANVLTF. The genes are TRBV5-6 and TRBJ2-6, with D tentatively TRBD1 (5 bases). CDR1 SGHDT and CDR2 YYEEEE come from the germline V gene. V lost 4 bases and J lost 0, with 14 bases in between. This CDR3 has 17 amino acids.

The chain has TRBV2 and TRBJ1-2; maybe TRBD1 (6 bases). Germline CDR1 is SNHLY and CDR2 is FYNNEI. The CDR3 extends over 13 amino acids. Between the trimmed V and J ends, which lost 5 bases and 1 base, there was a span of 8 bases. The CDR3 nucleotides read TGTGCCAGCAGTCAACAGGGTAACTATGGCTACACCTTC. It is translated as CASSQQGNYGYTF.

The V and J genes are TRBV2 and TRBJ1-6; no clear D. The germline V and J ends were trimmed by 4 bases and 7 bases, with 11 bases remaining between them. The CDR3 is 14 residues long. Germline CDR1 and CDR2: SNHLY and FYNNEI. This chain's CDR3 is CASSAAQWNSPLHF. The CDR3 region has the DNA TGTGCCAGCAGTGCCGCGCAGTGGAATTCACCCCTCCACTTT.

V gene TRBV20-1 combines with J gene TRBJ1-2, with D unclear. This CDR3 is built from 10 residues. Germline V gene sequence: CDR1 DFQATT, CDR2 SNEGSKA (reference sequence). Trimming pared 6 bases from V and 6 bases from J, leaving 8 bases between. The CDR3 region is CSAEQNGYTF. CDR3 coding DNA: TGCAGTGCCGAGCAGAATGGCTACACCTTC.

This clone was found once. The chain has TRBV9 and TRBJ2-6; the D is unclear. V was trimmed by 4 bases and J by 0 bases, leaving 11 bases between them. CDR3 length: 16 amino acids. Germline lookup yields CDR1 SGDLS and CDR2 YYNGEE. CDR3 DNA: TGTGCCAGCAGCTCACGACCAATCTCTGGGGCCAACGTCCTGACTTTC. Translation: CASSSRPISGANVLTF.

The CDR3, as DNA: TGTGCCAGCAGCTTGGACGGGGGAAGGTACGAGCAGTACTTC. Its protein product is CASSLDGGRYEQYF. The V and J genes are TRBV5-4 and TRBJ2-7; D might be TRBD2 (6 bases). The CDR3 has 14 amino acids. Germline-derived CDR1 and CDR2 are SGHNT and YYREEE (reference sequence). V was cut by 0 bases and J by 4 bases, with 11 bases left in between.

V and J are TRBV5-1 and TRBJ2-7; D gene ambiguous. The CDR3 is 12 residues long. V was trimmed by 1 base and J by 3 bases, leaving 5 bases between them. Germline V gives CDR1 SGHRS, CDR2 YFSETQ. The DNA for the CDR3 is TGCGCCAGCAGCTTGAACTACTACGAGCAGTACTTC. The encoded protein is CASSLNYYEQYF.

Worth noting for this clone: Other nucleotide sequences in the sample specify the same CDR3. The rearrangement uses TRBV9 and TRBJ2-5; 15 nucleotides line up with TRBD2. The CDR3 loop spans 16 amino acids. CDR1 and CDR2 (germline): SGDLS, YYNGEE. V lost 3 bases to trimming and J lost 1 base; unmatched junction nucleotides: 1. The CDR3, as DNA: TGTGCCAGCAGCGCGGGACTAGCGGGGGGCCAAGAGACCCAGTACTTC. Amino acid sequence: CASSAGLAGGQETQYF.

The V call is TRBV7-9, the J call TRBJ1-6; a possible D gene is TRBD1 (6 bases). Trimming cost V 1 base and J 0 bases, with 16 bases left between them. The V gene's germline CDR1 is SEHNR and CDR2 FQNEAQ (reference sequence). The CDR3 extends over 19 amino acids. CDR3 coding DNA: TGTGCCAGCAGCTTAGTAAGACAGGCCTCGAGCTCCTATAATTCACCCCTCCACTTT. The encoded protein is CASSLVRQASSSYNSPLHF.

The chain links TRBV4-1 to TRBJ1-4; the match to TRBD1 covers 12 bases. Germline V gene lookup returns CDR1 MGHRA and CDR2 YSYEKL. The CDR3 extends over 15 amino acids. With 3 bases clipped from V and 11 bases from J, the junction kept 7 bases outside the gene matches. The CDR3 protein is CASSHWGQGAKKLFF. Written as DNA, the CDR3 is TGCGCCAGCAGCCACTGGGGACAGGGGGCGAAGAAACTGTTTTTT.

For the CDR3, the DNA is TGTGCCAGCAGCGCCTCGATTGGGGCGAGGGCCTACGAGCAGTACTTC. Protein: CASSASIGARAYEQYF. This chain uses TRBV9 with TRBJ2-7; D is tentatively TRBD1 or TRBD2 (5 bases each). The CDR3 sequence is 16 residues long. Germline lookup yields CDR1 SGDLS and CDR2 YYNGEE. Trimming shortened V by 3 bases and J by 2 bases, and 18 bases separated the two germline ends.